These 26 T cell receptor beta chains were sequenced from one sample in a study of beta chain features in type 1 diabetes. General observations from the study: TCRB CDR3s from Type 1 diabetes patients were moderately but significantly shorter in all four CD4+ subsets.

Every bit of the isolated RNA underwent reverse transcription, so sequencing read expressed TCRB transcripts. Some clones are missing from TCRdb's copy, which holds only in-frame ones; the method was immunoSEQ multiplex PCR. In the table there are about 180,000 clones, 7.8% of which are singletons. No cognate antigen is known for these TCRs. The sample comprised central memory CD4+ T cells from blood. These receptors were collected from a woman between 40 and 50 years old with type 1 diabetes.

This clone came up a few times. The gene calls are TRBV5-1 and TRBJ2-7; a weak D match, TRBD2 (6 bases). The CDR3 consists of 13 residues. Germline CDR1 is SGHRS and CDR2 is YFSETQ. V lost 5 bases to trimming and J lost 2 bases, with 11 bases between them. The CDR3 DNA reads as TGCGCCAGCAGGCGGGAAGGCACCTACGAGCAGTACTTC. It translates to CASRREGTYEQYF.

This clone was seen a handful of times. The identical CDR3 is also encoded by other nucleotide sequences in the sample. The V call is TRBV9, the J call TRBJ2-1; D is unresolved. Trimming pared 0 bases from V and 0 bases from J, leaving 7 bases between. The length of the CDR3 is 15 residues. Germline-derived CDR1 and CDR2 are SGDLS and YYNGEE. The CDR3 sequence: CASSVVGSSYNEQFF. DNA for the CDR3: TGTGCCAGCAGCGTAGTTGGCAGCTCCTACAATGAGCAGTTCTTC.

There are a few counts of this clone. The junction does not match germline at one end; this may be a read error. The CDR3 region has the DNA TGTGCCAGCCGTTGGAGCGGGGCGAAAACCGGGGAGCTGTTTTTT. It yields the protein CASRWSGAKTGELFF. The chain recombines TRBV7-9 with TRBJ2-2; 7 bases are a match to TRBD2. From germline, CDR1 is SEHNR and CDR2 FQNEAQ (reference sequence). CDR3 length: 15 residues.

The chain combines TRBV29-1 with TRBJ1-1, with TRBD1 as a possible D gene (5 bases). The V gene lost 4 bases and the J gene lost 1 base, with 19 bases spanning the gap. From germline, CDR1 is SQVTM and CDR2 ANQGSEA. This CDR3 has 16 amino acids. The CDR3 DNA follows: TGCAGCGTTGCGCGAGAATGGTCAGGGAAGAACACTGAAGCTTTCTTT. This gives the protein CSVAREWSGKNTEAFF.

This clone was seen a few times. This rearrangement joins TRBV6-6 to TRBJ1-2; D might be TRBD1 (5 bases). Germline V gene lookup returns CDR1 MNHNY and CDR2 SVGAGI (reference sequence). V lost 6 bases, J lost 5 bases, and 13 bases lay in between. This CDR3 region has 13 residues. The CDR3 DNA sequence: TGTGCCAGCAGATCCCAGGGAACGTATGGCTACACCTTC. The encoded protein is CASRSQGTYGYTF.

This clone showed up just a few times. The chain uses TRBV25-1 and TRBJ1-5; 9 nucleotides match TRBD1. The V segment lost 5 bases and the J segment 8 bases; nucleotides outside the gene matches: 7. The CDR3 runs 14 residues. From germline, CDR1 is MGHDK and CDR2 SYGVNS. CDR3 nucleotides: TGTGCCAGCAGTCAGGGGGGGACAGGGAAGCCCCAGCATTTT. Its protein product is CASSQGGTGKPQHF.

The V call is TRBV9, the J call TRBJ2-3, with 9 bases aligning to TRBD2. The CDR3 extends over 15 amino acids. From germline, CDR1 is SGDLS and CDR2 YYNGEE. The junction had 6 bases not matched to a gene; V was cut back by 0 bases and J by 7 bases. This chain's CDR3 is CASSVGVAGENTQYF. In nucleotides, the CDR3 is TGTGCCAGCAGCGTAGGGGTAGCGGGAGAGAATACGCAGTATTTT. Supplemented by reference TRBV9 and TRBJ2-3, the full variable domain reads DSGVTQTPKHLITATGQRVTLRCSPRSGDLSVYWYQQSLDQGLQFLIQYYNGEERAKGNILERFSAQQFPDLHSELNLSSLELGDSALYFCASSVGVAGENTQYFGPGTRLTVL.

Only a few counts were recorded for this clone. V and J are TRBV11-2 and TRBJ1-2; 7 bases align to TRBD1. The CDR3 totals 13 residues. V was pared by 5 bases and J by 6 bases, with 6 bases of the junction left unmatched. Germline values: CDR1 SGHAT, CDR2 FQNNGV. CDR3 nucleotides: TGTGCCAGCAGCCCCCAGACAGGGAATGGCTACACCTTC. Translating it yields CASSPQTGNGYTF.

The J gene is TRBJ2-1, the V gene TRBV2; D not resolved. From germline, CDR1 is SNHLY and CDR2 FYNNEI. V dropped 6 bases and J dropped 0 bases, with 6 bases sitting between them. This CDR3 contains 13 residues. The CDR3 sequence: CASRESSYNEQFF. The DNA for the CDR3 is TGTGCCAGCAGGGAGAGCTCCTACAATGAGCAGTTCTTC.

The chain carries TRBV5-1 and TRBJ1-4; 9 nucleotides line up with TRBD1. V lost 4 bases, J lost 3 bases, and 13 bases stayed unmatched. Per germline, CDR1 SGHRS and CDR2 YFSETQ. The CDR3 is 18 residues long. The CDR3 sequence: CASSLLPGQGPANEKLFF. The DNA of the CDR3 is TGCGCCAGCAGCCTATTACCGGGACAGGGTCCGGCTAATGAAAAACTGTTTTTT.

There are a few counts of this clone. The chain couples TRBV27 to TRBJ2-7; 13 bases match TRBD2. Germline CDR1 MNHEY, CDR2 SMNVEV (reference sequence). Trimming cost V 5 bases and J 1 base; bases outside gene matches: 14. This CDR3 comprises 19 residues. The CDR3 sequence: CASSPTTSGRPTFSYEQYF. The CDR3 DNA is TGTGCCAGCAGTCCGACGACTAGCGGGAGGCCTACCTTTTCCTACGAGCAGTACTTC.

This chain uses TRBV2 with TRBJ1-2; no clear D. The CDR3 covers 12 residues. V lost 5 bases to trimming and J lost 5 bases, with 9 bases between them. Germline V gene sequence: CDR1 SNHLY, CDR2 FYNNEI. As DNA, the CDR3 is TGTGCCAGCAGTTTTGGGCAGTATGGCTACACCTTC. It encodes CASSFGQYGYTF.

The CDR3 reads CASSLSFSYNEQFF. The DNA of the CDR3 is TGTGCCAGCAGTTTATCCTTCTCCTACAATGAGCAGTTCTTC. V usage is TRBV27 and J usage is TRBJ2-1, with D unresolved. The CDR3 loop spans 14 amino acids. Germline lookup yields CDR1 MNHEY and CDR2 SMNVEV (reference sequence). Trimming removed 0 bases at V and 0 bases at J, with 3 bases between.

Only a few counts were recorded for this clone. The chain links TRBV5-1 to TRBJ1-4; D ambiguous. V was cut by 5 bases and J by 10 bases, with 21 bases left in between. CDR1 SGHRS and CDR2 YFSETQ come from the germline V gene. This CDR3 is 15 amino acids long. In nucleotides, the CDR3 is TGCGCCAGCAGATTGAGCCTGGGCAATGAAGGAAAACTGTTTTTT. Translation gives CASRLSLGNEGKLFF.

The chain carries TRBV29-1 and TRBJ2-1; weak D call: TRBD2 (6 bases). The CDR3 extends over 14 amino acids. V lost 6 bases and J 0 bases, leaving 12 bases between the germline ends. Germline CDR1 reads SQVTM; CDR2 reads ANQGSEA. CDR3 protein: CSVSGGSSYNEQFF. CDR3 in DNA: TGCAGCGTAAGCGGAGGGAGCTCCTACAATGAGCAGTTCTTC.

This sequence joins TRBV28 and TRBJ2-7; maybe TRBD2 (6 bases). V was trimmed by 6 bases and J by 4 bases, leaving 13 bases between them. CDR1 MDHEN and CDR2 SYDVKM come from the germline V gene. This CDR3 spans 13 amino acids. The CDR3: CASSPGGTYEQYF. The CDR3 bases are TGTGCCAGCAGCCCCGGGGGAACTTACGAGCAGTACTTC.

This chain uses TRBV9 with TRBJ2-3, with D possibly matching TRBD2 (5 bases). Germline V CDR1 and CDR2: SGDLS, YYNGEE. Trimming removed 2 bases from V and 0 bases from J, with 19 bases in between. The CDR3 extends over 18 amino acids. The CDR3 bases are TGTGCCAGCAGCGTCACCGGGATTTCAAGCCATAGCACAGATACGCAGTATTTT. The encoded protein is CASSVTGISSHSTDTQYF.

The chain links TRBV7-6 to TRBJ2-3; TRBD1 might be the D (5 bases). The ends were cut back, 2 bases at V and 0 bases at J, with 12 bases in the middle. The CDR3 length is 16 residues. The germline V gene encodes CDR1 SGHVS and CDR2 FNYEAQ. The CDR3 sequence: CASSLRGFFSTDTQYF. The CDR3 DNA sequence: TGTGCCAGCAGCTTAAGGGGATTCTTTAGCACAGATACGCAGTATTTT.

This clone has ten or more counts. The CDR3: CSVGFLGTQYF. DNA of the CDR3: TGCAGTGTGGGCTTCTTGGGGACCCAGTACTTC. The rearrangement links TRBV20-1 to TRBJ2-5; no firm D call. Germline values: CDR1 DFQATT, CDR2 SNEGSKA (reference sequence). CDR3 length equals 11 residues. Trimming removed 7 bases from V and 7 bases from J, with 13 bases in between.

The CDR3 DNA is TGTGCCAGCAGCTTGACGGAAGGGACAGGGCGATACTATGGCTACACCTTC. The encoded protein is CASSLTEGTGRYYGYTF. The chain couples TRBV7-9 to TRBJ1-2, with 9 bases lining up with TRBD1. The CDR3 covers 17 residues. Looked up from germline, CDR1 is SEHNR and CDR2 is FQNEAQ (reference sequence). The ends lost 3 bases at V and 3 bases at J; junction bases unmatched: 11.

In its sample, this clone was seen a few times. V is TRBV7-2 and J is TRBJ1-5; 10 bases match TRBD1. CDR1 is SGHTA and CDR2 is FQGNSA in the germline V gene. Germline trimming cut 3 bases from V and 0 bases from J; bases unmatched to any gene: 8. CDR3 length: 18 amino acids. CDR3 bases: TGTGCCAGCAGCTTCGGGACAGGGGTCCCTGGTAGCAATCAGCCCCAGCATTTT. Translating it yields CASSFGTGVPGSNQPQHF.

The V call is TRBV10-3, the J call TRBJ1-1; perhaps TRBD1 as D (6 bases). Trimming shortened V by 11 bases and J by 7 bases, and 17 bases separated the two germline ends. The CDR3 runs 12 residues. Germline lookup yields CDR1 ENHRY and CDR2 SYGVKD. The CDR3 DNA sequence: TGTGCCGCCAGGGGCGAGGGCGTTGAAGCTTTCTTT. As protein: CAARGEGVEAFF.

The V gene is TRBV28, the J gene TRBJ2-3, with 9 bases matching TRBD1. Germline values: CDR1 MDHEN, CDR2 SYDVKM. This CDR3 spans 16 amino acids. Trimming at V came to 8 bases and at J to 3 bases, leaving 12 bases not matched to a gene. In DNA, the CDR3 is TGTGCCAGCTCCCGAACAGGGGGCGCAGGAACAGATACGCAGTATTTT. It translates to CASSRTGGAGTDTQYF.

There are a few counts of this clone. This rearrangement joins TRBV27 to TRBJ2-7; tentatively, D is TRBD1 (5 bases). Trimming left V 2 bases short and J 3 bases short, with 20 bases between. CDR3 length: 17 residues. The germline gives CDR1 MNHEY, CDR2 SMNVEV (reference sequence). CDR3 in amino acids: CASSLTAQGHFFYEQYF. The DNA of the CDR3 is TGTGCCAGCAGTTTAACCGCCCAGGGCCACTTCTTCTACGAGCAGTACTTC.

This clone was observed a few times. The chain carries TRBV7-9 and TRBJ2-3; 11 nucleotides line up with TRBD2. J was trimmed by 4 bases and V by 0 bases; bases with no gene match: 6. The CDR3 contains 17 residues. Germline V gene lookup returns CDR1 SEHNR and CDR2 FQNEAQ (reference sequence). In nucleotides, the CDR3 is TGTGCCAGCAGCTTAGCAGCTAGCGGGGGGTCGGCAGATACGCAGTATTTT. Its protein is CASSLAASGGSADTQYF. The full variable domain, completed using reference TRBV7-9 and TRBJ2-3, is DTGVSQNPRHKITKRGQNVTFRCDPISEHNRLYWYRQTLGQGPEFLTYFQNEAQLEKSRLLSDRFSAERPKGSFSTLEIQRTEQGDSAMYLCASSLAASGGSADTQYFGPGTRLTVL.

This clone has a handful of counts. This sequence joins TRBV19 and TRBJ1-1, with 8 nucleotides matching TRBD1. Unmatched junction bases numbered 3, after V lost 5 bases and J lost 4 bases. The CDR3 has 13 residues. The germline gives CDR1 LNHDA, CDR2 SQIVND (reference sequence). CDR3 in DNA: TGTGCCAGTAGTGGACAGGGAGTCACTGAAGCTTTCTTT. Its translation: CASSGQGVTEAFF.